This T cell receptor (beta chain) was captured by sequencing in a study of blood T cell repertoires in COVID-19. This CDR3 is built from 14 residues. The V end was cut by 6 bases, the J end by 10 bases, with 16 bases between. The germline gives CDR1 LGHDT, CDR2 YNNKEL (reference sequence). Produced via immunoSEQ multiplex PCR; TCRdb's table is partial and in-frame only. There are roughly 70,000 clones in the sample; over 70% occur only once, and roughly 20% lies in the top ten. This chain uses TRBV3-1 (or the pseudogene TRBV3-2) with TRBJ1-6; D unclear. The sample taken for sequencing was peripheral blood. This TCR derives from a man between 65 and 79 years old with acute or convalescent COVID-19. This CDR3 is CASSPDGESSPLHF. For the CDR3, the DNA is TGTGCCAGCAGTCCAGACGGGGAAAGCTCACCCCTCCACTTT.